The clone carrying this T cell receptor beta chain has just a few counts. Its antigen is undetermined. The data derive from a study of T cell responses to AZD1222 COVID-19 vaccine. Whole-study results and caveats: With two AZD1222 doses given, Spike-specific TCR breadth and depth both rose. With dominance at 160-218 and 743-854, vaccine-associated CD4 TCRs spanned spike. Clonal diversity was possibly underestimated, and the donors were mostly white British, with more females.

Germline V gene sequence: CDR1 WNHNN, CDR2 SYGVQD (reference sequence). V was cut by 0 bases and J by 4 bases, with 1 base left in between. This CDR3 is 12 amino acids long. Generated by immunoSEQ multiplex PCR, the TCRdb table keeps only in-frame clones and is missing some. Among approximately 150,000 clones listed, roughly 90% were seen once. V usage is TRBV10-1 and J usage is TRBJ1-5, with D uncertain. This receptor was identified in an adult in good health. Sequences were derived from peripheral blood, sampled on day 0 of AZD1222 vaccination. The CDR3 region is CASSESNQPQHF. The CDR3 nucleotides are TGCGCCAGCAGTGAGTCTAATCAGCCCCAGCATTTT.